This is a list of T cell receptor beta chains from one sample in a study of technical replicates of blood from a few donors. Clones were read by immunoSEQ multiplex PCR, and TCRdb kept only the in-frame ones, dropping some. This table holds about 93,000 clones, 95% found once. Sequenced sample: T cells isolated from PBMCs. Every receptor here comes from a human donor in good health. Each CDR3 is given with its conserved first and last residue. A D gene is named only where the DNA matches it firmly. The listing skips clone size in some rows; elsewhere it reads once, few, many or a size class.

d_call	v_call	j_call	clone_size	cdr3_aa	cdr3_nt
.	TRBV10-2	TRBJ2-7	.	CASSESFILRDTYEQYF	TGCGCCAGCAGTGAGTCGTTTATCTTGAGGGATACCTACGAGCAGTACTTC
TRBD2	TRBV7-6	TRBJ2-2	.	CASSLRPPSGSPNTGELFF	TGTGCCAGCAGCTTACGCCCCCCGAGCGGGAGTCCGAACACCGGGGAGCTGTTTTTT
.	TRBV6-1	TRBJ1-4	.	CASSKDRATNEKLFF	TGTGCCAGCAGTAAAGACCGAGCAACTAATGAAAAACTGTTTTTT
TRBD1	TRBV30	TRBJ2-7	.	CAWSVRIQGAGYEQYF	TGTGCCTGGAGTGTACGAATACAGGGGGCGGGGTACGAGCAGTACTTC
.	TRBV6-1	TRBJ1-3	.	CASGQGGNTIYF	TGTGCCAGCGGCCAGGGGGGAAACACCATATATTTT
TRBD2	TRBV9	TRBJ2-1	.	CASSLGLAGGRSEQFF	TGTGCCAGCAGCCTAGGACTAGCGGGGGGTCGGAGTGAGCAGTTCTTC
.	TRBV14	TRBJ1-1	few	CASSQVGGRTEAFF	TGTGCCAGCAGCCAAGTTGGGGGCAGAACTGAAGCTTTCTTT
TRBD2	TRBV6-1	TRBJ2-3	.	CASSEVAGGADTQYF	TGTGCCAGCAGTGAGGTAGCGGGAGGAGCAGATACGCAGTATTTT
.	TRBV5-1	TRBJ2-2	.	CASSPTSGLSGELFF	TGCGCCAGCAGCCCAACTTCAGGGTTGAGCGGGGAGCTGTTTTTT
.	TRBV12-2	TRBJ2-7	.	CASRLASYGGTYEQYF	TGTGCAAGTCGCTTAGCGAGTTACGGGGGGACCTACGAGCAGTACTTC
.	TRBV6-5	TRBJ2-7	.	CASTTGYPLVEQYF	TGTGCCAGCACCACCGGTTACCCCCTCGTCGAGCAGTACTTC
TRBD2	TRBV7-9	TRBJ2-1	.	CASSLGVSGIYNEQFF	TGTGCCAGCAGCTTAGGAGTTAGCGGGATTTACAATGAGCAGTTCTTC
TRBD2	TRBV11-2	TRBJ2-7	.	CASSLASGREYEQYF	TGTGCCAGCAGCTTGGCTAGCGGGAGGGAGTACGAGCAGTACTTC
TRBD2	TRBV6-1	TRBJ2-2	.	CASSGLAGENTGELFF	TGTGCCAGCAGTGGACTAGCGGGAGAGAACACCGGGGAGCTGTTTTTT
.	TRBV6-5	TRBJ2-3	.	CASSYIWGPPDTQYF	TGTGCCAGCAGTTACATCTGGGGCCCCCCAGATACGCAGTATTTT
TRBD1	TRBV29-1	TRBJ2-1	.	CSVAAGGTYNEQFF	TGCAGCGTTGCGGCAGGGGGTACCTACAATGAGCAGTTCTTC
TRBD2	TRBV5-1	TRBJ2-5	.	CASSPGTSGRMETQYF	TGCGCCAGCAGCCCGGGGACTAGCGGGAGGATGGAGACCCAGTACTTC